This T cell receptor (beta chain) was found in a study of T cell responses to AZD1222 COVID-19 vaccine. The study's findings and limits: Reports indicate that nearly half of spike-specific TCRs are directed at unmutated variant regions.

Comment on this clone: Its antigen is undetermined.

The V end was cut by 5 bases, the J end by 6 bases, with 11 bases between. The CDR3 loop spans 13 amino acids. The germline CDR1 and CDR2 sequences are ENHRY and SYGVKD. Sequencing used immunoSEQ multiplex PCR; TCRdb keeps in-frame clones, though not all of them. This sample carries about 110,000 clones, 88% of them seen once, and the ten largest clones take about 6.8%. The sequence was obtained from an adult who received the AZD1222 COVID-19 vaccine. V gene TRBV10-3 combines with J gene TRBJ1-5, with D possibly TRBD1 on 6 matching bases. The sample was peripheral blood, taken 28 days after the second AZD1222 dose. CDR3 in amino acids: CAISKGVGQPQHF. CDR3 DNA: TGTGCCATCAGTAAGGGGGTCGGTCAGCCCCAGCATTTT.